This TCR beta chain was identified in a study of shared clonotypes between healthy human individuals. Method: immunoSEQ multiplex PCR; TCRdb's copy keeps in-frame clones and lacks some. The sample records some 2.1 million clones, roughly 96% being singletons. CDR1 and CDR2 from the germline V gene are SGDLS and YYNGEE. The V gene end was trimmed by 0 bases and the J gene end by 2 bases; junction bases not matched to a gene: 8. CDR3 length: 17 amino acids. This clonotype originated in a man aged 18 to 29 in good health. The J gene is TRBJ1-3, the V gene TRBV9, with 7 bases identical to TRBD1. Sequencing was done on a sample of naive CD4+ T cells sorted from blood. As for subset: CD45RA+ positively selected. In DNA form, the CDR3 reads TGTGCCAGCAGCGTAGCATCGGTGAGGGGGCCTGGAAACACCATATATTTT. Translating it yields CASSVASVRGPGNTIYF.